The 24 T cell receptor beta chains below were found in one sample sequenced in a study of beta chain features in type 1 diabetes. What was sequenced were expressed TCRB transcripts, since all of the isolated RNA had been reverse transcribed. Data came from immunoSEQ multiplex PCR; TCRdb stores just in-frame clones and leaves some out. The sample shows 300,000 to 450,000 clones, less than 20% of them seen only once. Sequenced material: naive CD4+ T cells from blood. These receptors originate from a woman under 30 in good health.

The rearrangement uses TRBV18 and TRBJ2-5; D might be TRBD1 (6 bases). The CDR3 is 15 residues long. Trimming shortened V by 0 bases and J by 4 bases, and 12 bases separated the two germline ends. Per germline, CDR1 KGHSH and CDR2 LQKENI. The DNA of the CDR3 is TGTGCCAGCTCACCACCGTCAGGGGCGGCAGAGACCCAGTACTTC. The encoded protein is CASSPPSGAAETQYF.

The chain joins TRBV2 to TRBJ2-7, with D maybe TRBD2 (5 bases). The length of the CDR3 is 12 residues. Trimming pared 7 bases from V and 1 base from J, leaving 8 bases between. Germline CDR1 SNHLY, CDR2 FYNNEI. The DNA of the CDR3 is TGTGCCAGCACTCGGGGTTCCTACGAGCAGTACTTC. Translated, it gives CASTRGSYEQYF.

The CDR3 bases are TGTGCCAGCAGCAAGAGAGCATGGGCCCCCCAAGAGACCCAGTACTTC. This encodes CASSKRAWAPQETQYF. This chain links TRBV21-1 with TRBJ2-5; TRBD1 is taken as the D call from the table, unchecked against the DNA. TRBV21-1 is a pseudogene locus. This CDR3 is built from 16 residues.

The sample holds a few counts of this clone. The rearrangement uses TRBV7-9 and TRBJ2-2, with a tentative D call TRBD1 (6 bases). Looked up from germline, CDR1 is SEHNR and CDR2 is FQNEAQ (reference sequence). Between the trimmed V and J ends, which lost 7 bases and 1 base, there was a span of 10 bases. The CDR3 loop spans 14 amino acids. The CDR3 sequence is CASNPGVNTGELFF. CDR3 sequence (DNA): TGTGCCAGCAACCCAGGGGTGAACACCGGGGAGCTGTTTTTT.

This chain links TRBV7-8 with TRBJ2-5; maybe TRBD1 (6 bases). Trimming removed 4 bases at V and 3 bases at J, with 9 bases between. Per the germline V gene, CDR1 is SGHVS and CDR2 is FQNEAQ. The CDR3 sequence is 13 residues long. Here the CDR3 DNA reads TGTGCCAGCAGCTACCGACAGGAAGAGACCCAGTACTTC. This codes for CASSYRQEETQYF.

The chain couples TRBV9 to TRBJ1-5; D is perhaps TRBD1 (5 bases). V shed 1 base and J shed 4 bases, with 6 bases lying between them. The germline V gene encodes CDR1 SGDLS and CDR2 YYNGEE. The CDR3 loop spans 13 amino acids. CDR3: CASSVRGNQPQHF. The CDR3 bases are TGTGCCAGCAGCGTACGGGGGAATCAGCCCCAGCATTTT.

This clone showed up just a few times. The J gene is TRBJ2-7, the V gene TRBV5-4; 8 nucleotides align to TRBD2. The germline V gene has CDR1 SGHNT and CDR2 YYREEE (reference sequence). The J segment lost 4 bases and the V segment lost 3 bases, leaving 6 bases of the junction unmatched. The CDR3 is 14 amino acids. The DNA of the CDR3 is TGTGCCAGCAGCTCCGGGGGGGGGCCTTACGAGCAGTACTTC. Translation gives CASSSGGGPYEQYF.

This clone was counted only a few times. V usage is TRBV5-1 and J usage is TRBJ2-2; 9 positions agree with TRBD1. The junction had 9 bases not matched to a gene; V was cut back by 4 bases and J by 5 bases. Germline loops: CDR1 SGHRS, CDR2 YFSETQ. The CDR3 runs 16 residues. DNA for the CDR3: TGCGCCAGCAGCCGGCCGGGACAGGGAAGGACCGGGGAGCTGTTTTTT. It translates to CASSRPGQGRTGELFF.

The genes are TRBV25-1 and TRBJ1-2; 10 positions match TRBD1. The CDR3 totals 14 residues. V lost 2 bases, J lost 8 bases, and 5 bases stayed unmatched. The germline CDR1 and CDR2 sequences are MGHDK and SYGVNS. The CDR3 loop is CASSERDRGYGYTF. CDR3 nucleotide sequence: TGTGCCAGCAGTGAAAGGGACAGGGGTTACGGCTACACCTTC.

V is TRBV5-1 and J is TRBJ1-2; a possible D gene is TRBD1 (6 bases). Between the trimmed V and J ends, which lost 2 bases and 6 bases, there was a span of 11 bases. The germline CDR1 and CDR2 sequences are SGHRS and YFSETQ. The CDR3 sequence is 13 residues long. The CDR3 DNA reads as TGCGCCAGCAGCTTTGACAGGAGCGATGGCTACACCTTC. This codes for CASSFDRSDGYTF.

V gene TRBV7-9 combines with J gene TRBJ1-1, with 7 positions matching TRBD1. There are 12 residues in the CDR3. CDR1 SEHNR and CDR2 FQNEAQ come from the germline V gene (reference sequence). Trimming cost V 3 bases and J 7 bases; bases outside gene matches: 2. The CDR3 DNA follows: TGTGCCAGCAGCTTTAGGGACAGTGAAGCTTTCTTT. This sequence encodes CASSFRDSEAFF.

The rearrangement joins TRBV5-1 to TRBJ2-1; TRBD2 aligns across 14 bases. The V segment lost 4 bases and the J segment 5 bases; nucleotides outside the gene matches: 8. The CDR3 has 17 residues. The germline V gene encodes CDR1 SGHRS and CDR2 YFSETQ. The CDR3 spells CASSLGLAGGRNNEQFF. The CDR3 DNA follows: TGCGCCAGCAGCCTAGGACTAGCGGGAGGAAGGAACAATGAGCAGTTCTTC.

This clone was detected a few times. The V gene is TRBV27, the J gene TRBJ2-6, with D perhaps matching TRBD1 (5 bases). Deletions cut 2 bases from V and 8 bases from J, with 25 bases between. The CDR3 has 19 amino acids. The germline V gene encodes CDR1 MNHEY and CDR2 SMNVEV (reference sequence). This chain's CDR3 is CASSLTETGRVFFPNVLTF. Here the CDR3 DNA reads TGTGCCAGCAGTTTAACGGAAACAGGAAGGGTCTTTTTCCCCAACGTCCTGACTTTC.

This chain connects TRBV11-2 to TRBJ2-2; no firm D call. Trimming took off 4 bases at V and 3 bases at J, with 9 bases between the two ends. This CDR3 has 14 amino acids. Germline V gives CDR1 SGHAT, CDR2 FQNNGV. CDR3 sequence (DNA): TGTGCCAGCAGCTCCAGGCCATACACCGGGGAGCTGTTTTTT. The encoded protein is CASSSRPYTGELFF.

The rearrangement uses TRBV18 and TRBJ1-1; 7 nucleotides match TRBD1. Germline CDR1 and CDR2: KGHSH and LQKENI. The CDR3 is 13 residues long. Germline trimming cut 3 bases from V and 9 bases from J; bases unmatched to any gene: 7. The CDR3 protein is CASSPGQQDQAFF. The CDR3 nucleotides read TGTGCCAGCTCACCGGGACAGCAGGATCAAGCTTTCTTT.

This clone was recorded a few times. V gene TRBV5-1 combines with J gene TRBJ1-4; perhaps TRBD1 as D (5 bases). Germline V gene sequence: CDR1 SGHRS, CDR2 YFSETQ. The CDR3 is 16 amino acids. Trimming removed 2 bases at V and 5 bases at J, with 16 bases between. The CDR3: CASSFLSETANEKLFF. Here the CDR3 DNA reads TGCGCCAGCAGCTTTCTCTCCGAGACAGCGAATGAAAAACTGTTTTTT.

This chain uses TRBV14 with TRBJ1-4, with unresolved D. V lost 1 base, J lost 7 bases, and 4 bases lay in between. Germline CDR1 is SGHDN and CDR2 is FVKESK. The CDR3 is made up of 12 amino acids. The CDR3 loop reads CASSQAVEKLFF. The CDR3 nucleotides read TGTGCCAGCAGCCAAGCGGTTGAAAAACTGTTTTTT.

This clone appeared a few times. DNA of the CDR3: TGTGCCAGCAGTTTATTGAGCGGGGGAGACTACGAGCAGTACTTC. This sequence encodes CASSLLSGGDYEQYF. The rearrangement uses TRBV27 and TRBJ2-7; TRBD2 agrees at 8 bases. Germline CDR1 and CDR2: MNHEY and SMNVEV (reference sequence). There are 15 residues in the CDR3. The ends lost 1 base at V and 3 bases at J; junction bases unmatched: 5.

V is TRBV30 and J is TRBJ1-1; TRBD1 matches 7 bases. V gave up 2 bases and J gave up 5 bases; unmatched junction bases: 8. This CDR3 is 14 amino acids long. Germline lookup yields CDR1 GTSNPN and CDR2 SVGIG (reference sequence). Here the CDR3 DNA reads TGTGCCTGGAGTTTTACTACAGGGGAAACTGAAGCTTTCTTT. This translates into CAWSFTTGETEAFF.

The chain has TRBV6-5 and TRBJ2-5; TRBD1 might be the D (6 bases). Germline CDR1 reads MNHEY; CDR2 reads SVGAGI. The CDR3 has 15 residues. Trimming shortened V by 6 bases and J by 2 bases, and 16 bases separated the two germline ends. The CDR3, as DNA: TGTGCCAGCAGGGTAATGACAGGAAGGCAAGAGACCCAGTACTTC. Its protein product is CASRVMTGRQETQYF.

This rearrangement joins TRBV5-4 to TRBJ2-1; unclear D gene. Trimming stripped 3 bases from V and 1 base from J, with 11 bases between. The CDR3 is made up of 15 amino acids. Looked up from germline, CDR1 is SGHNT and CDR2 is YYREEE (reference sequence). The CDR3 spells CASSSEGESYNEQFF. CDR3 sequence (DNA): TGTGCCAGCAGCTCCGAAGGAGAGTCCTACAATGAGCAGTTCTTC.

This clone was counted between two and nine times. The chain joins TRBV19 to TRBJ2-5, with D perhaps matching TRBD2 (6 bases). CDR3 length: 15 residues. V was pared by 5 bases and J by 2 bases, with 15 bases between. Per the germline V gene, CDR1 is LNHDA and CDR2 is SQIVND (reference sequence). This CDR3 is CASSPGTAKQETQYF. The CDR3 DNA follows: TGTGCCAGTAGTCCTGGGACTGCAAAACAAGAGACCCAGTACTTC.

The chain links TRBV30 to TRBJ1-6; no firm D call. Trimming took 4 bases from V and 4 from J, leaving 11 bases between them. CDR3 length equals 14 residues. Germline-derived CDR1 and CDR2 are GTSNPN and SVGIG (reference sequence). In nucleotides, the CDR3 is TGTGCCTGGACCGAGGGCGGTTATAATTCACCCCTCCACTTT. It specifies CAWTEGGYNSPLHF. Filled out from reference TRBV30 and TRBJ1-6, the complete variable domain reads SQTIHQWPATLVQPVGSPLSLECTVEGTSNPNLYWYRQAAGRGLQLLFYSVGIGQISSEVPQNLSASRPQDRQFILSSKKLLLSDSGFYLCAWTEGGYNSPLHFGNGTRLTVT.

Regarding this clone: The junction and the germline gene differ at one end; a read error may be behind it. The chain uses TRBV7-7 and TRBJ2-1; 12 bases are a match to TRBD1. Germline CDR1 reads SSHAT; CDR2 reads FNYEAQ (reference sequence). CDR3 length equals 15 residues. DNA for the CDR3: TGTGCTAGCAGCTTAGCCGGGACAGGGGGCTATGAGCAGTTCTTC. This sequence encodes CASSLAGTGGYEQFF. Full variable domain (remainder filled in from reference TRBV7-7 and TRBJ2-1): GAGVSQSPRYKVTKRGQDVTLRCDPISSHATLYWYQQALGQGPEFLTYFNYEAQPDKSGLPSDRFSAERPEGSISTLTIQRTEQRDSAMYRCASSLAGTGGYEQFFGPGTRLTVL.